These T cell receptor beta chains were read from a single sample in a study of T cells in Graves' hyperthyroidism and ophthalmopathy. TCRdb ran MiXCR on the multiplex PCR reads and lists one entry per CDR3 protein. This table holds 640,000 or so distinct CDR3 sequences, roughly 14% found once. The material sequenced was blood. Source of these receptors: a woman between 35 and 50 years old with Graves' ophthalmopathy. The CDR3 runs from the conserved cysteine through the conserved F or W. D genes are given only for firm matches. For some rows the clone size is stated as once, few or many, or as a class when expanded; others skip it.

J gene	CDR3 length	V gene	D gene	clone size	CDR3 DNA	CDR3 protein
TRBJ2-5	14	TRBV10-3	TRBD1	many	TGTGCCATCGGGGGGACAGGGGGCGCGGAGACCCAGTACTTC	CAIGGTGGAETQYF
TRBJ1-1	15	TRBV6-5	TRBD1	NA	TGTGCCAGCAGTTCGGACAGGGGGCGCGTCACTGAAGCTTTCTTT	CASSSDRGRVTEAFF
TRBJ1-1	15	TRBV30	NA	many	TGTGCCTGCCTCGGGGAGGGCTTGGTGAACACTGAAGCTTTCTTT	CACLGEGLVNTEAFF
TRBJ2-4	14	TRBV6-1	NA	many	TGTGCCAGCAGTGAGCGAGGGGGGGGAAACATTCAGTACTTC	CASSERGGGNIQYF
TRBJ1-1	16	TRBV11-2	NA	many	TGTGCCAGCAGCTTAGACTGGGAGGGGACGAACACTGAAGCTTTCTTT	CASSLDWEGTNTEAFF
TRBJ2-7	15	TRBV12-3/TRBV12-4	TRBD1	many	TGTGCCAGCAGCCGACCGGGACAGATAGAATACGAGCAGTACTTC	CASSRPGQIEYEQYF
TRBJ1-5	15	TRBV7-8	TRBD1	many	TGTGCCAGCCGTAGATCTACAGGGGGCGATCAGCCCCAGCATTTT	CASRRSTGGDQPQHF
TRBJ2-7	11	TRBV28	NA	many	TGTGCCAGCGGGCTGAACTACGAGCAGTACTTC	CASGLNYEQYF
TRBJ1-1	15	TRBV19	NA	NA	TGTGCCAGTAGTCCCCTTGACCGGGGGCCCACTGAAGCTTTCTTT	CASSPLDRGPTEAFF
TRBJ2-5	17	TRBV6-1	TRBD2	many	TGTGCCAGCATGGCACACCCGACTAGCGGGAGATGGGAGACCCAGTACTTC	CASMAHPTSGRWETQYF
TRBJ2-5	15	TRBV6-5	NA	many	TGTGCCAGCAGTTACGGGGGATATCCTAGAGAGACCCAGTACTTC	CASSYGGYPRETQYF
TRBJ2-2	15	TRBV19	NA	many	TGTGCCAGTAGTATGCAACAGGGGGGGGCAGGGGAGCTGTTTTTT	CASSMQQGGAGELFF
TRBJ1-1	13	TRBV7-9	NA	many	TGTGCCAGCAGCAGGGAGACGAACACTGAAGCTTTCTTT	CASSRETNTEAFF
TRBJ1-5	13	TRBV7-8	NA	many	TGTGCCAGCAGCTTATTCGTCAATCAGCCCCAGCATTTT	CASSLFVNQPQHF
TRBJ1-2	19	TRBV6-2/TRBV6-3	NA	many	TGTGCCAGCAGATCCGCGACACAGGGAGACCACTTTTCTAACTATGGCTACACCTTC	CASRSATQGDHFSNYGYTF
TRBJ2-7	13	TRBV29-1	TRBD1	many	TGCAGCGTTGAAGGGACAGGGGCCTACGAGCAGTACTTC	CSVEGTGAYEQYF
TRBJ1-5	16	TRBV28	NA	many	TGTGCCAGCAGTTTCTTTGGCGGCGCCGTCAATCAGCCCCAGCATTTT	CASSFFGGAVNQPQHF